This T cell receptor beta chain was captured in a study of shared clonotypes between healthy human individuals. CD8 cells regarded as naive lacked CD45RO, were positively chosen for CCR7, and omitted terminally differentiated effector memory CD45RA+ cells. Study-wide results and limits: The study found lower generation probabilities in non-shared clonotypes than in those shared by all four donors.

Each cell subset's genomic DNA was divided evenly among several immunoSEQ plates. The sorted-subset replicate PCRs were given around 190 ng DNA, which is about 29,000 T cell genomes. TCRdb keeps only in-frame clones here, not all; method: immunoSEQ multiplex PCR. Here the sample spans some 800,000 clones, 80% to 95% being singletons. Germline CDR1 SGHDN, CDR2 FVKESK. Trimming pared 5 bases from V and 1 base from J, leaving 3 bases between. The CDR3 covers 12 residues. In regard to this clone: No antigen is known for it.

The receptor's source is a man aged 30-40 years in good health. The sequencing sample was made of naive CD8+ T cells sorted from blood. The V gene is TRBV14, the J gene TRBJ2-1; D remains unclear. Written as DNA, the CDR3 is TGTGCCAGCAGCGGTTCCTACAATGAGCAGTTCTTC. Encoded protein: CASSGSYNEQFF.